This TCR beta chain stems from a study of blood T cell repertoires in COVID-19. Study in general: COVID-19 samples from acute and convalescent phases originated in the United States, Italy and Spain. T cells, B-cell-depleted T cells, or PBMCs supplied cDNA or gDNA.

Methods used by the authors: Counts of nucleated cells, estimated from reference gene primer amplification, were obtained. Libraries were prepared by immunoSEQ multiplex PCR; TCRdb keeps only in-frame clonotypes and omits some of them. V, J and clone size are taken as reported in that table, and D and trimming were inferred from the DNA itself. The table lists about 80,000 clones, around four fifths of them singletons. With V trimmed by 0 bases and J by 3 bases, 8 bases remained unmatched. Germline values: CDR1 SGDLS, CDR2 YYNGEE. CDR3 length equals 18 residues. This clone was observed a few times. The chain employs TRBV9 and TRBJ2-3; TRBD2 aligns across 12 bases. The material sequenced was peripheral blood. The source is a man at least 80 years old with active or convalescent COVID-19. This CDR3 reads CASSVATSSGGETDTQYF. The CDR3 region has the DNA TGTGCCAGCAGCGTAGCAACATCTAGCGGGGGGGAAACAGATACGCAGTATTTT. Supplemented by reference TRBV9 and TRBJ2-3, the full variable domain reads DSGVTQTPKHLITATGQRVTLRCSPRSGDLSVYWYQQSLDQGLQFLIQYYNGEERAKGNILERFSAQQFPDLHSELNLSSLELGDSALYFCASSVATSSGGETDTQYFGPGTRLTVL.